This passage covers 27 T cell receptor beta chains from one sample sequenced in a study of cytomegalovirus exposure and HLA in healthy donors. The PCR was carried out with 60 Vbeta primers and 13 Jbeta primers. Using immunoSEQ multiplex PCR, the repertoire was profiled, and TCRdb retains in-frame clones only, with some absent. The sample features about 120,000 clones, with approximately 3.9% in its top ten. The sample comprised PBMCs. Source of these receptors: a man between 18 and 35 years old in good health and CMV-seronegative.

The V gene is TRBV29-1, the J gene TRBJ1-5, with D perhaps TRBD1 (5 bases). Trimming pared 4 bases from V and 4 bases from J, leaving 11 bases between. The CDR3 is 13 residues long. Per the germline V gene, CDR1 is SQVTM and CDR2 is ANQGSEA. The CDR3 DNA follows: TGCAGCGTTGTTGAGACAGCAAATCAGCCCCAGCATTTT. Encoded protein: CSVVETANQPQHF.

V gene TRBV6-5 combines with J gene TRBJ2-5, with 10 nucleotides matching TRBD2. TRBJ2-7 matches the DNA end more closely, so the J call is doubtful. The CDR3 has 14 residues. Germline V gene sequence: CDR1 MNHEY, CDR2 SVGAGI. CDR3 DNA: TGTGCCAGCAGTAAGCGGGAGGGGGCCTACGAGCAGTACTTC. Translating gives CASSKREGAYEQYF.

CDR3 in DNA: TGTGCCAGCAGTCCGGACTCCCCCTCGGATGAGCAGTTCTTC. This codes for CASSPDSPSDEQFF. The chain carries TRBV6-1 and TRBJ2-1, with D possibly matching TRBD2 (5 bases). Per germline, CDR1 MNHNS and CDR2 SASEGT. V was cut by 5 bases and J by 8 bases, with 16 bases left in between. This CDR3 is 14 amino acids long.

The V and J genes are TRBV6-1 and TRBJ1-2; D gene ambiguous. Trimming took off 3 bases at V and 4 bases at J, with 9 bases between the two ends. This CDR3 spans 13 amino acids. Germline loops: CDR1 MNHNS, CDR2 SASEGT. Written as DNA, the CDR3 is TGTGCCAGCAGTGATATTTCCTTCTATGGCTACACCTTC. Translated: CASSDISFYGYTF.

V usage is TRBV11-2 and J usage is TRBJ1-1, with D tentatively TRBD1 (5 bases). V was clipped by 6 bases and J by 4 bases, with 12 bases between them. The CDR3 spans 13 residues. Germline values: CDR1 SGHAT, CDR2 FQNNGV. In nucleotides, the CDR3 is TGTGCCAGCAGAAATCAGGGCCGCACTGAAGCTTTCTTT. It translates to CASRNQGRTEAFF.

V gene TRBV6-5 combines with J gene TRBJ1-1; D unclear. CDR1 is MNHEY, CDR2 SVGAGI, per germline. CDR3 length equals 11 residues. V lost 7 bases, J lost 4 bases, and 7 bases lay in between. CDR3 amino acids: CASTAGTEAFF. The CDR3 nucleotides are TGTGCCAGCACGGCGGGCACTGAAGCTTTCTTT.

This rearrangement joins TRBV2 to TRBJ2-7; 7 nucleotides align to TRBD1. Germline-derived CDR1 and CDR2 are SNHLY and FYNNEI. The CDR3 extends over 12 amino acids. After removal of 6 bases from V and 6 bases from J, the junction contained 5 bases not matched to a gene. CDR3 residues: CASSRQGSEQYF. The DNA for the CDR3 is TGTGCCAGCAGCCGACAGGGCTCCGAGCAGTACTTC. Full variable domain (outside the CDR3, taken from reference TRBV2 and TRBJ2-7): EPEVTQTPSHQVTQMGQEVILRCVPISNHLYFYWYRQILGQKVEFLVSFYNNEISEKSEIFDDQFSVERPDGSNFTLKIRSTKLEDSAMYFCASSRQGSEQYFGPGTRLTVT.

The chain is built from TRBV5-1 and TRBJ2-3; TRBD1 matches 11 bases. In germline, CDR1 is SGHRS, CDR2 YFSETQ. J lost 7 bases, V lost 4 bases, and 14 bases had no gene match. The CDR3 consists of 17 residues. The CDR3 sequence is CASSGGQGAAQPYTQYF. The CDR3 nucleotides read TGCGCCAGCAGCGGCGGACAGGGGGCGGCTCAGCCCTATACGCAGTATTTT.

The CDR3 spells CASSVTGGIDEQYF. The CDR3 DNA reads as TGTGCCAGCAGCGTGACAGGTGGAATTGACGAGCAGTACTTC. The chain uses TRBV9 and TRBJ2-7, with D perhaps matching TRBD1 (6 bases). CDR1 is SGDLS, CDR2 YYNGEE, per germline. V was pared by 2 bases and J by 5 bases, with 14 bases between. The CDR3 is made up of 14 amino acids.

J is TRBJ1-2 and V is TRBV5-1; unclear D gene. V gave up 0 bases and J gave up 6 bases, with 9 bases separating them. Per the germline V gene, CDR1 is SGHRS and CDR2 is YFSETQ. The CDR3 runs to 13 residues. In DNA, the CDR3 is TGCGCCAGCAGCTTGGCTGCGCGGGATGGCTACACCTTC. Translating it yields CASSLAARDGYTF.

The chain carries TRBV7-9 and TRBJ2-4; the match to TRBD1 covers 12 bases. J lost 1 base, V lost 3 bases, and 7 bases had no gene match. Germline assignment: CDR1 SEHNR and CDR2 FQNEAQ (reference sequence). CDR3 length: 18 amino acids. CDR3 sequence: CASSLGTGGVGAKNIQYF. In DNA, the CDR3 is TGTGCCAGCAGCTTGGGGACAGGGGGCGTTGGGGCCAAAAACATTCAGTACTTC.

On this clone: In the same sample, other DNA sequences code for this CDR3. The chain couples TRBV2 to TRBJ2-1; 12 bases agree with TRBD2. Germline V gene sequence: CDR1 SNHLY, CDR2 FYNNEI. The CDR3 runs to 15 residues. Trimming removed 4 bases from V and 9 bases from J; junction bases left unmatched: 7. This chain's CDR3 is CASSVLAGGPTEQFF. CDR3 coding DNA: TGTGCCAGCAGTGTTCTAGCGGGAGGGCCTACTGAGCAGTTCTTC. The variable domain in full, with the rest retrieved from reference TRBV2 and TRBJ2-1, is EPEVTQTPSHQVTQMGQEVILRCVPISNHLYFYWYRQILGQKVEFLVSFYNNEISEKSEIFDDQFSVERPDGSNFTLKIRSTKLEDSAMYFCASSVLAGGPTEQFFGPGTRLTVL.

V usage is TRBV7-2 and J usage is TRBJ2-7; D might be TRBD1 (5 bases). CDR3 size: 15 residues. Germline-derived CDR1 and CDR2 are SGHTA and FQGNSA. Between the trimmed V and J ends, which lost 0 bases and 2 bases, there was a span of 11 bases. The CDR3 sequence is CASSLATAITYEQYF. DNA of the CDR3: TGTGCCAGCAGCTTAGCGACAGCGATTACCTACGAGCAGTACTTC. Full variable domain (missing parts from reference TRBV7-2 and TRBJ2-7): GAGVSQSPSNKVTEKGKDVELRCDPISGHTALYWYRQSLGQGLEFLIYFQGNSAPDKSGLPSDRFSAERTGGSVSTLTIQRTQQEDSAVYLCASSLATAITYEQYFGPGTRLTVT.

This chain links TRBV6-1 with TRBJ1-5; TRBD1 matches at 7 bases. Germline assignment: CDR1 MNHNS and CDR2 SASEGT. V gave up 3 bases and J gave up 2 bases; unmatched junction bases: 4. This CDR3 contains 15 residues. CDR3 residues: CASSDQTGGNQPQHF. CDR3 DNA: TGTGCCAGCAGTGACCAAACAGGGGGCAATCAGCCCCAGCATTTT.

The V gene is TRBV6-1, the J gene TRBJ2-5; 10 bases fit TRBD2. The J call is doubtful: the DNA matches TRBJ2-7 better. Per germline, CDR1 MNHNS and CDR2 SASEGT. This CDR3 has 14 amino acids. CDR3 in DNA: TGTGCCGGGACCCCTAGCGGGGGTTCCCGCGAGCAGTACTTC. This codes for CAGTPSGGSREQYF.

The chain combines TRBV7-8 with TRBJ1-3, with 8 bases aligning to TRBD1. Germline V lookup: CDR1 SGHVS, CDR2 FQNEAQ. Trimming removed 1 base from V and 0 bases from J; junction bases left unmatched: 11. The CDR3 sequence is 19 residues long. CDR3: CASSLVRRTGTVSGNTIYF. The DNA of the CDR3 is TGTGCCAGCAGCTTAGTCCGTCGGACAGGGACCGTCTCTGGAAACACCATATATTTT.

CDR3 nucleotides: TGCGCCAGCAGCTTGGAAGGGGGTCGAGGCTATGGCTACACCTTC. Translating it yields CASSLEGGRGYGYTF. The chain joins TRBV5-1 to TRBJ1-2; the D gene is possibly TRBD1 (6 bases). V was cut by 0 bases and J by 4 bases, with 13 bases left in between. Germline-derived CDR1 and CDR2 are SGHRS and YFSETQ. This CDR3 spans 15 amino acids.

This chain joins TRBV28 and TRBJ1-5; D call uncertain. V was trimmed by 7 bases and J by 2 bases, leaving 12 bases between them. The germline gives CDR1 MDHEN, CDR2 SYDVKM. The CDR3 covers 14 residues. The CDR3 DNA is TGTGCCAGCAACATAGGAGGTGGCAATCAGCCCCAGCATTTT. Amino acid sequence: CASNIGGGNQPQHF.

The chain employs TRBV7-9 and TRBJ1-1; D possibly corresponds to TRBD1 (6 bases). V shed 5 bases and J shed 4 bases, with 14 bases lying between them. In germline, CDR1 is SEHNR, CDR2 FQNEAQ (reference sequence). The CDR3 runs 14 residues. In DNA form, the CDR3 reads TGTGCCAGCAGCCTCGAGACAGGACGCACTGAAGCTTTCTTT. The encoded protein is CASSLETGRTEAFF.

The CDR3 nucleotides are TGCGCCAGCAGCTTGGTACCAGGGGACAGCTACGAGCAGTACTTC. Protein sequence: CASSLVPGDSYEQYF. V gene TRBV5-1 combines with J gene TRBJ2-7; 7 positions agree with TRBD1. CDR1 SGHRS and CDR2 YFSETQ come from the germline V gene. The CDR3 has 15 residues. The ends lost 0 bases at V and 3 bases at J; junction bases unmatched: 6.

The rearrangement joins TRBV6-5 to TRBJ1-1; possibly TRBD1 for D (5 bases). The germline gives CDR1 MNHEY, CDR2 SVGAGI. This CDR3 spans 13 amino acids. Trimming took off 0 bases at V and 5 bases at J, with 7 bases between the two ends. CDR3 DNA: TGTGCCAGCAGTTACTCCGCAGGGACTGAAGCTTTCTTT. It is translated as CASSYSAGTEAFF.

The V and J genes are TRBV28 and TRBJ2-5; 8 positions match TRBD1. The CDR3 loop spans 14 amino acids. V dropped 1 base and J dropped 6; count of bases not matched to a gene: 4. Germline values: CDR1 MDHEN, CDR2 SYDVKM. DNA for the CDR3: TGTGCCAGCAGTTTATCACAGGGGGGTAAGACCCAGTACTTC. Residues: CASSLSQGGKTQYF.

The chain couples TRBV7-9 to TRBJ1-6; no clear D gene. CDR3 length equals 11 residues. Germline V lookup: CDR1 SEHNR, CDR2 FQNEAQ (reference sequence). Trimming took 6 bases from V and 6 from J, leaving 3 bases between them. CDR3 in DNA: TGTGCCAGCAGTCGTAATTCACCCCTCCACTTT. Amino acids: CASSRNSPLHF.

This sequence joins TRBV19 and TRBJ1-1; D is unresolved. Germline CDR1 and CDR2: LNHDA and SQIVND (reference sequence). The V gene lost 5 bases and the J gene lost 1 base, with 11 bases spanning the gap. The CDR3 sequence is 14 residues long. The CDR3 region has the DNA TGTGCCAGTAGTCCCCGTGGCCGGAACACTGAAGCTTTCTTT. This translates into CASSPRGRNTEAFF.

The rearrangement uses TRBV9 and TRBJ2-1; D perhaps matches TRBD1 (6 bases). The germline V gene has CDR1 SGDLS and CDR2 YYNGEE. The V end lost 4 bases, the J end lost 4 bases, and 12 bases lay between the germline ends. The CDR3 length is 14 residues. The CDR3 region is CASSSIGQYNEQFF. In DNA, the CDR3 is TGTGCCAGCAGCAGTATCGGACAGTACAATGAGCAGTTCTTC.

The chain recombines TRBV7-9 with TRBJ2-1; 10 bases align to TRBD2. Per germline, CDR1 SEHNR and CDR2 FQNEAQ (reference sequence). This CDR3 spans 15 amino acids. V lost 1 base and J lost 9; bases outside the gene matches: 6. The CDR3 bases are TGTGCCAGCAGCTTAGGGCTAGCGGGAGATAGTGAGCAGTTCTTC. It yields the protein CASSLGLAGDSEQFF.

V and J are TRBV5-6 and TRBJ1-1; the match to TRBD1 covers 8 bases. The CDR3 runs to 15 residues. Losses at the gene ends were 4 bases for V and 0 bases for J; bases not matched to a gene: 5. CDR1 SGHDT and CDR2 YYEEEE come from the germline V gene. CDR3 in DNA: TGTGCCAGCAGCCTGGGACAGGTCATGAACACTGAAGCTTTCTTT. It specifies CASSLGQVMNTEAFF.